The clone carrying this T cell receptor beta chain was observed a handful of times. What it binds is unknown. The data stem from a study of T cells after yellow fever vaccination. General study points: Weaker in magnitude, the secondary response showed a faster peak on day 5 versus 15. Boosting was followed by the reappearance of most primary-vaccination clones (about 97% CD4, 88% CD8). Abundant clonotypes (contaminants from the bulk population) could be present in FACS-sorted repertoires.

Production of TCR cDNA was by 5'RACE template switching, which also added a universal primer site and UMIs. MiXCR, run by TCRdb on the 5' RACE reads, gives a single entry per CDR3 protein. There are around 310,000 distinct CDR3 sequences in the sample; over 3.5% occur only once, and less than 20% lies in the top ten. The CDR3 runs to 16 residues. The V gene is TRBV21-1, the J gene TRBJ2-5. TRBV21-1 is designated a pseudogene. The receptor was derived from a young man who received the YFV17D yellow fever vaccine. The input for sequencing was PBMCs, taken 15 days after the yellow fever booster vaccination. The CDR3 nucleotides are TGTGCCAGCAGCAAGAGGGGTCTTAGGAATCAAGAGACCCAGTACTTC. Residues: CASSKRGLRNQETQYF.